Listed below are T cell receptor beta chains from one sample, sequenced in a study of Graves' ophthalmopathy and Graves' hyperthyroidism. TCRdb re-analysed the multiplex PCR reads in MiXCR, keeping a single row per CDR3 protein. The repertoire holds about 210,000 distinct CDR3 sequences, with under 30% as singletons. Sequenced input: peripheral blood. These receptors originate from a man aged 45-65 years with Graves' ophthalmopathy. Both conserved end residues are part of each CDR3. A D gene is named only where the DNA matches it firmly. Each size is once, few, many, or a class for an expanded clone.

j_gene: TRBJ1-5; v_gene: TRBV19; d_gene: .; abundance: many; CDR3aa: CASSIVADNQPQHF; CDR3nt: TGTGCCAGTAGTATAGTCGCAGACAATCAGCCCCAGCATTTT
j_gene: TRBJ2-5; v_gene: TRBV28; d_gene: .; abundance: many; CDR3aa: CASTPGGKETQYF; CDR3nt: TGTGCCAGCACCCCTGGGGGGAAAGAGACCCAGTACTTC
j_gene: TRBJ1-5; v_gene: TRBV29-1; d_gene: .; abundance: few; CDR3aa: CSVGHGGLGPQHF; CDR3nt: TGCAGCGTTGGCCATGGGGGGCTAGGGCCCCAGCATTTT
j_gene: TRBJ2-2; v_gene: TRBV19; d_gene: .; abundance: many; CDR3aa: CASSPQNTGELFF; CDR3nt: TGTGCCAGTAGTCCTCAGAACACCGGGGAGCTGTTTTTT
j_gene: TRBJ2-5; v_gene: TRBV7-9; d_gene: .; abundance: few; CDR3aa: CASSSGTVSETQYF; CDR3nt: TGTGCCAGCAGTTCAGGAACGGTGTCGGAGACCCAGTACTTC
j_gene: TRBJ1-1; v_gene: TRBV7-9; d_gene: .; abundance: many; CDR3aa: CASGLVGQMNTEAFF; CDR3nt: TGTGCCAGCGGCTTAGTGGGGCAGATGAACACTGAAGCTTTCTTT
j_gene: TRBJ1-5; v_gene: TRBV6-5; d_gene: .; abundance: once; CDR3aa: CASSYNPQGLPPQHF; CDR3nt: TGTGCCAGCAGCTATAACCCCCAGGGGCTCCCGCCCCAGCATTTT
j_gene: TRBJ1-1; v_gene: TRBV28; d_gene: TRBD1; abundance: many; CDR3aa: CASRGQGVAEAFF; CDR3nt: TGTGCCAGTCGCGGACAGGGGGTTGCTGAAGCTTTCTTT
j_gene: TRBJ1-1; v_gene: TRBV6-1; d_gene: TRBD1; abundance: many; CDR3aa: CASRTRGGRTEAFF; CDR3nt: TGTGCCAGCAGAACCAGGGGGGGTCGGACTGAAGCTTTCTTT
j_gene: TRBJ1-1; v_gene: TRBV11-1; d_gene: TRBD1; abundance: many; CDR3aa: CASRLTGGVEAFF; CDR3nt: TGTGCCAGCAGATTAACAGGGGGCGTTGAAGCTTTCTTT